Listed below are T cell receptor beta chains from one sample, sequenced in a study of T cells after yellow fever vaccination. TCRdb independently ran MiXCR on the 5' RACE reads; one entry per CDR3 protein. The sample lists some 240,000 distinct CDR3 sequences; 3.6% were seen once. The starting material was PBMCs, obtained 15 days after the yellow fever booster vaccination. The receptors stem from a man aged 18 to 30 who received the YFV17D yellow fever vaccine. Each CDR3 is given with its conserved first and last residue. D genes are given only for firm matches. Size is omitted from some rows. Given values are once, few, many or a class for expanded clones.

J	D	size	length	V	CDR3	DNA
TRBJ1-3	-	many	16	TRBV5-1	CASSLEGQISGNTIYF	TGCGCCAGCAGCTTGGAGGGACAAATCTCTGGAAACACCATATATTTT
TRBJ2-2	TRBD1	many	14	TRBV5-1	CASSFTPGQGELFF	TGCGCCAGCAGCTTTACACCGGGACAGGGGGAGCTGTTTTTT
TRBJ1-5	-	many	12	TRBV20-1	CSATWGNQPQHF	TGCAGTGCAACATGGGGGAACCAGCCCCAGCATTTT
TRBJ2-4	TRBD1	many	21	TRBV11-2	CASSLSYYWTGASKAKNIQYF	TGTGCCAGCAGCTTATCGTATTATTGGACAGGGGCCTCCAAAGCCAAAAACATTCAGTACTTC
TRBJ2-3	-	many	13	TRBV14	CASSPKSTDTQYF	TGTGCCAGCAGCCCGAAGAGCACAGATACGCAGTATTTT
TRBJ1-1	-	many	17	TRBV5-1	CASSVVGAGRRDTEAFF	TGCGCCAGCAGCGTGGTGGGCGCCGGGCGTCGGGACACTGAAGCTTTCTTT
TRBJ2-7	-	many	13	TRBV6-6	CASSYSTARDQHF	TGTGCCAGCAGTTACTCGACGGCCCGGGACCAACACTTC
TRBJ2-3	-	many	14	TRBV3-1	CASSQAPGVNTQYF	TGTGCCAGCAGCCAAGCGCCGGGGGTAAATACGCAGTATTTT
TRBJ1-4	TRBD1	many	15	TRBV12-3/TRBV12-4	CASSLSQGTNEKLFF	TGTGCCAGCAGTCTCTCACAGGGGACTAATGAAAAACTGTTTTTT
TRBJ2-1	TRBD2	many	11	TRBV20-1	CSARAGGEQFF	TGCAGTGCTAGAGCGGGAGGAGAGCAGTTCTTC
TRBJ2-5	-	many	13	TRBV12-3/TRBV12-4	CASSATGKETQYF	TGTGCCAGCAGTGCAACAGGGAAAGAGACCCAGTACTTC
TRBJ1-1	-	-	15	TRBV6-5	CASSYGGGSNTEAFF	TGTGCCAGCAGTTACGGGGGGGGGTCGAACACTGAAGCTTTCTTT
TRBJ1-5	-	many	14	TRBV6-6	CASKGGAGNQPQHF	TGTGCCAGCAAGGGGGGGGCGGGCAATCAGCCCCAGCATTTT
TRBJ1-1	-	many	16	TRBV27	CASSLQGKGMNTEAFF	TGTGCCAGCAGTTTACAGGGAAAAGGAATGAACACTGAAGCTTTCTTT
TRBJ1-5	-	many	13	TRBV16	CASSHGRIQPQHF	TGTGCCAGCAGTCACGGTCGGATTCAGCCCCAGCATTTT
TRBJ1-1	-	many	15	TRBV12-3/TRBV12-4	CASTKGRHLNTEAFF	TGTGCCAGCACCAAGGGCCGGCATCTGAACACTGAAGCTTTCTTT
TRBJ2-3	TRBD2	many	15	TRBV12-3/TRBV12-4	CASRAGTSGGDTQYF	TGTGCCAGCAGGGCCGGGACTAGCGGGGGAGATACGCAGTATTTT
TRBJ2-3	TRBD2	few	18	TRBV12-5	CASGFSGTSGGLTDTQYF	TGTGCTAGTGGTTTCTCCGGGACTAGCGGGGGGCTCACAGATACGCAGTATTTT
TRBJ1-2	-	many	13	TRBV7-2	CASSTDRNYGYTF	TGTGCCAGCAGCACGGACAGAAACTATGGCTACACCTTC
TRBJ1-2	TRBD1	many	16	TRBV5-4	CASSKTGTGGVYGYTF	TGTGCCAGCAGCAAAACCGGGACAGGGGGCGTATATGGCTACACCTTC
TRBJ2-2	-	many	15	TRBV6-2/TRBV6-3	CASSYARQTTGELFF	TGTGCCAGCAGTTACGCTCGACAGACCACCGGGGAGCTGTTTTTT
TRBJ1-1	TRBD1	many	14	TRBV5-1	CASSSGTGGTEAFF	TGCGCCAGCAGCTCGGGGACAGGGGGCACTGAAGCTTTCTTT
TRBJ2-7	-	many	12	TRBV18	CASSPTGYEQYF	TGTGCCAGCTCACCGACAGGATACGAGCAGTACTTC
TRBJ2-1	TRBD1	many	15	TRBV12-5	CASGLIRGSGNEQFF	TGTGCTAGTGGTTTGATCAGGGGGTCAGGCAATGAGCAGTTCTTC
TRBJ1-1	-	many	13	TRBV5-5	CASSLLVGTEAFF	TGTGCCAGCAGCTTGTTAGTAGGTACTGAAGCTTTCTTT
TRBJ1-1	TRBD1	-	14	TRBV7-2	CASSLGGDRLGAFF	TGTGCCAGCAGCTTAGGGGGGGACAGGTTGGGGGCTTTCTTT
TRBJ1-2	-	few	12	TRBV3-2	CASRGKVGGYTF	TGTGCCAGCAGAGGGAAAGTCGGGGGCTACACCTTC
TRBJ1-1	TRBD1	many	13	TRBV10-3	CAIGDRVGTEAFF	TGTGCCATCGGTGACAGGGTCGGCACTGAAGCTTTCTTT
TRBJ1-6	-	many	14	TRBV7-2	CASSLGTYNSPLHF	TGTGCCAGCAGCTTAGGGACATATAATTCACCCCTCCACTTT
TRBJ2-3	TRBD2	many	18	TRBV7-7	CASSLRRASGGPADTQYF	TGTGCTAGCAGCTTACGGAGAGCTAGCGGGGGTCCCGCAGATACGCAGTATTTT
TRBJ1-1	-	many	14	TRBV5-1	CASSLAPDRLAAFF	TGCGCCAGCAGCTTGGCCCCGGACCGACTGGCAGCTTTCTTT
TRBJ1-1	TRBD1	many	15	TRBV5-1	CASSLAGGEDTEAFF	TGCGCCAGCAGCTTGGCAGGGGGCGAGGACACTGAAGCTTTCTTT
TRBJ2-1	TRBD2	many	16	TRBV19	CASSMAVAGGYNEQFF	TGTGCCAGTAGTATGGCAGTAGCGGGGGGGTACAATGAGCAGTTCTTC
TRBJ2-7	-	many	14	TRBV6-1	CATEPGTSLYEQYF	TGTGCCACCGAGCCCGGGACAAGTCTCTACGAGCAGTACTTC
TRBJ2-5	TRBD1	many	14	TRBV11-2	CASSRGRGRETQYF	TGTGCCAGCAGCAGGGGAAGGGGGCGGGAGACCCAGTACTTC
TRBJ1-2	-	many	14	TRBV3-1	CASSQAGGDYGYTF	TGTGCCAGCAGCCAAGCTGGCGGCGACTATGGCTACACCTTC
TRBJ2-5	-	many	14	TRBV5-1	CASSPDEGGETQYF	TGCGCCAGCAGCCCGGATGAAGGGGGAGAGACCCAGTACTTC
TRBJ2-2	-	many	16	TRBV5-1	CASSLRVRQNTGELFF	TGCGCCAGCAGCTTGCGGGTACGGCAAAACACCGGGGAGCTGTTTTTT
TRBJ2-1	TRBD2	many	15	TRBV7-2	CASSLGVAGRDEQFF	TGTGCCAGCAGCTTAGGGGTAGCGGGGAGGGATGAGCAGTTCTTC
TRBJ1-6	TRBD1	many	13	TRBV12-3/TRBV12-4	CASMDRAYSPLHF	TGTGCCAGCATGGACAGGGCCTATTCACCCCTCCACTTT
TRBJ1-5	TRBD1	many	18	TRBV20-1	CSARGPGQGAWGNQPQHF	TGCAGTGCTAGAGGCCCGGGACAGGGGGCGTGGGGCAATCAGCCCCAGCATTTT
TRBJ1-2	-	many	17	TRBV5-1	CASSVGPRDRPMEGYTF	TGCGCCAGCAGCGTGGGACCCCGAGACAGACCCATGGAAGGCTACACCTTC
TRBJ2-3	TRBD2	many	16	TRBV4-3	CASSQELTSGTDTQYF	TGCGCCAGCAGCCAAGAATTGACTAGCGGCACAGATACGCAGTATTTT
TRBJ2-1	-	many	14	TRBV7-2	CASSLPQMYNEQFF	TGTGCCAGCAGCTTACCCCAGATGTACAATGAGCAGTTCTTC
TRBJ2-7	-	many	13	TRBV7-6	CASSLASPYEQYF	TGTGCCAGCAGCTTAGCGAGTCCCTACGAGCAGTACTTC
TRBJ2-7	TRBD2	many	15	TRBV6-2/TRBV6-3	CASRDRLAGHYEQYF	TGTGCCAGCAGGGACAGACTAGCGGGACACTACGAGCAGTACTTC
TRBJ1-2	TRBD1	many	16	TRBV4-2	CASSQAAQDRDYGYTF	TGTGCCAGCAGCCAAGCCGCTCAGGACAGGGACTATGGCTACACCTTC
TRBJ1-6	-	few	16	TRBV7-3	CASSLPDRMGNSPLHF	TGTGCCAGCAGCTTACCGGACAGAATGGGGAATTCACCCCTCCACTTT
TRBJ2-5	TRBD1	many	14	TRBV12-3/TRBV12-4	CASSFRGLIETQYF	TGTGCCAGCAGTTTTAGGGGGCTGATTGAGACCCAGTACTTC
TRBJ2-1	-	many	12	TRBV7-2	CASSFRSNEQFF	TGTGCCAGCAGCTTCAGGTCGAATGAGCAGTTCTTC
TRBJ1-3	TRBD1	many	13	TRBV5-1	CASSGDSGNTIYF	TGCGCCAGCAGCGGGGACAGCGGAAACACCATATATTTT
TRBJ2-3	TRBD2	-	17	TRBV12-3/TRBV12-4	CASSPRPGSGGPDTQYF	TGTGCCAGCAGTCCACGCCCTGGTAGCGGGGGGCCCGATACGCAGTATTTT
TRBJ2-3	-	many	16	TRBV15	CATSPAMPFSTDTQYF	TGTGCCACCAGCCCCGCCATGCCGTTTTCCACAGATACGCAGTATTTT
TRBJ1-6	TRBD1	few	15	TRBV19	CASSQTGGRNSPLHF	TGTGCCAGTAGCCAAACAGGGGGCCGTAATTCACCCCTCCACTTT
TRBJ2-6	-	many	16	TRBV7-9	CASSETTGSGANVLTF	TGTGCCAGCAGCGAAACGACTGGGTCTGGGGCCAACGTCCTGACTTTC